The 22 T cell receptor beta chains reported below all come from one sample, sequenced in a study. TCRdb re-called the RT-PCR reads with MiXCR, one entry per CDR3 protein. The sample includes 550,000 to 750,000 distinct CDR3 sequences, 12% to 15% of them seen just once. The sample was memory CD4+ T cells from blood. All receptors come from a female donor in good health, serving as a healthy control.

The chain uses TRBV20-1 and TRBJ2-2; 10 positions agree with TRBD1. Germline values: CDR1 DFQATT, CDR2 SNEGSKA (reference sequence). This CDR3 is built from 16 residues. The junction had 10 bases not matched to a gene; V was cut back by 6 bases and J by 3 bases. The CDR3 loop reads CSAGDRGHPYTGELFF. DNA for the CDR3: TGCAGTGCGGGTGACAGGGGGCATCCTTACACCGGGGAGCTGTTTTTT.

This clonotype was detected many times. This chain connects TRBV29-1 to TRBJ1-1, with a weak D call TRBD1 (5 bases). Between the trimmed V and J ends, which lost 0 bases and 8 bases, there was a span of 13 bases. The CDR3 sequence is 13 residues long. From germline, CDR1 is SQVTM and CDR2 ANQGSEA. The CDR3 coding sequence is TGCAGCGTTGAAGATTACGGGGCGCGGGAAGCTTTCTTT. This sequence encodes CSVEDYGAREAFF. The variable domain in full, with the rest retrieved from reference TRBV29-1 and TRBJ1-1, is SAVISQKPSRDICQRGTSLTIQCQVDSQVTMMFWYRQQPGQSLTLIATANQGSEATYESGFVIDKFPISRPNLTFSTLTVSNMSPEDSSIYLCSVEDYGAREAFFGQGTRLTVV.

This clonotype was recorded at least ten times. The chain uses TRBV6-5 and TRBJ2-7; no firm D call. In germline, CDR1 is MNHEY, CDR2 SVGAGI. The CDR3 length is 14 residues. V gave up 3 bases and J gave up 2 bases, with 11 bases separating them. The CDR3 loop is CASSYQPDTYEQYF. The CDR3, as DNA: TGTGCCAGCAGTTATCAACCGGATACCTACGAGCAGTACTTC.

V is TRBV20-1 and J is TRBJ1-5; 7 positions match TRBD1. The ends lost 1 base at V and 6 bases at J; junction bases unmatched: 21. This CDR3 region has 19 residues. Germline CDR1 and CDR2: DFQATT and SNEGSKA (reference sequence). The CDR3 DNA reads TGCAGTGCTAGAGTTAACCTGACCCAACAGGGGTCTCGGGGTCAGCCCCAGCATTTT. Translation gives CSARVNLTQQGSRGQPQHF.

This clonotype has just a few counts. The rearrangement uses TRBV5-1 and TRBJ2-1; D is unclear. V lost 0 bases to trimming and J lost 5 bases, with 12 bases between them. The CDR3 sequence is 15 residues long. The germline V gene encodes CDR1 SGHRS and CDR2 YFSETQ. The CDR3 DNA is TGCGCCAGCAGCTTGGCCGCTCTCCCCAACAATGAGCAGTTCTTC. It translates to CASSLAALPNNEQFF.

This sequence joins TRBV15 and TRBJ1-4; D might be TRBD1 (6 bases). V was clipped by 0 bases and J by 6 bases, with 14 bases between them. The germline V gene encodes CDR1 LNHNV and CDR2 YYDKDF (reference sequence). This CDR3 contains 16 residues. In DNA form, the CDR3 reads TGTGCCACCAGCAGAGATCGGGCAGGGGCGTATGAAAAACTGTTTTTT. This sequence encodes CATSRDRAGAYEKLFF.

The chain combines TRBV18 with TRBJ1-2, with 7 bases that match TRBD1. Germline CDR1 KGHSH, CDR2 LQKENI. This CDR3 comprises 13 residues. V shed 4 bases and J 14 bases; nucleotides not matched to a gene: 13. The CDR3 protein is CASSQGTDQAGTF. CDR3 DNA: TGTGCCAGCTCACAGGGGACAGACCAGGCTGGAACCTTC.

This clonotype was seen only a few times. The chain has TRBV5-1 and TRBJ2-1; tentative D call: TRBD2 (6 bases). Germline values: CDR1 SGHRS, CDR2 YFSETQ. This CDR3 is built from 16 residues. Trimming cost V 3 bases and J 0 bases, with 13 bases left between them. The CDR3 loop reads CASSSESGRSYNEQFF. The DNA for the CDR3 is TGCGCCAGCAGCTCCGAAAGCGGGCGCTCCTACAATGAGCAGTTCTTC.

Many counts were recorded for this clonotype. The chain uses TRBV20-1 and TRBJ2-2; 13 bases match TRBD2. The germline gives CDR1 DFQATT, CDR2 SNEGSKA (reference sequence). The CDR3 runs 20 residues. The V segment lost 2 bases and the J segment 3 bases; nucleotides outside the gene matches: 15. For the CDR3, the DNA is TGCAGTGCTAGACCTGCATTCGGACTAGCGGGAGAATCTTACACCGGGGAGCTGTTTTTT. Amino acid sequence: CSARPAFGLAGESYTGELFF.

This rearrangement joins TRBV30 to TRBJ1-1; D not certain. Trimming removed 1 base from V and 4 bases from J, with 10 bases in between. The germline V gene encodes CDR1 GTSNPN and CDR2 SVGIG (reference sequence). The CDR3 covers 13 residues. DNA for the CDR3: TGTGCCTGGAGTGCCGGGTGGGGCACTGAAGCTTTCTTT. Translating it yields CAWSAGWGTEAFF.

This clonotype was seen ten or more times. This sequence joins TRBV20-1 and TRBJ2-4; 8 bases match TRBD1. The CDR3 contains 13 residues. Germline V CDR1 and CDR2: DFQATT, SNEGSKA (reference sequence). The V and J ends lost 5 bases and 2 bases, in that order; junction bases with no gene match: 2. The CDR3 region has the DNA TGCAGTGCTCGGACAGGGTCCAAAAACATTCAGTACTTC. It yields the protein CSARTGSKNIQYF.

This clonotype was seen at least ten times. V is TRBV7-2 and J is TRBJ2-5; TRBD1 might be the D (5 bases). The CDR3 has 17 residues. CDR1 is SGHTA and CDR2 is FQGNSA in the germline V gene. The germline V and J ends were trimmed by 3 bases and 1 base, with 18 bases remaining between them. CDR3 sequence: CASSFYRTILSQETQYF. The CDR3 DNA reads TGTGCCAGCAGCTTTTACAGGACGATCCTCTCCCAAGAGACCCAGTACTTC.

In its sample, this clonotype was seen a few times. The chain is built from TRBV12-3 or TRBV12-4 and TRBJ1-1; D not resolved. This CDR3 has 14 residues. V lost 5 bases and J 4 bases, leaving 14 bases between the germline ends. The CDR3 protein is CASSPLAVGTEAFF. DNA for the CDR3: TGTGCCAGCAGTCCCCTGGCTGTGGGCACTGAAGCTTTCTTT.

V gene TRBV28 combines with J gene TRBJ1-5, with a weak D call TRBD1 (6 bases). V was clipped by 4 bases and J by 4 bases, with 8 bases between them. The germline CDR1 and CDR2 sequences are MDHEN and SYDVKM. This CDR3 comprises 13 residues. CDR3 sequence (DNA): TGTGCCAGCAGTTGGGGACAAAATCAGCCCCAGCATTTT. It specifies CASSWGQNQPQHF.

The chain employs TRBV2 and TRBJ1-4, with D perhaps matching TRBD1 (5 bases). V lost 6 bases, J lost 0 bases, and 8 bases lay in between. The CDR3 loop spans 14 amino acids. Germline V gene data show CDR1 as SNHLY and CDR2 as FYNNEI. Here the CDR3 reads CASRPGPTNEKLFF. The CDR3 coding sequence is TGTGCCAGCAGACCGGGACCAACTAATGAAAAACTGTTTTTT.

This sequence joins TRBV7-2 and TRBJ2-1; TRBD1 matches 8 bases. This CDR3 is 15 amino acids long. V was clipped by 1 base and J by 4 bases; unmatched bases: 3. Per the germline V gene, CDR1 is SGHTA and CDR2 is FQGNSA. The CDR3, as DNA: TGTGCCAGCAGCTTAGAGGGACAGGTATACAATGAGCAGTTCTTC. It translates to CASSLEGQVYNEQFF.

This chain connects TRBV4-3 to TRBJ2-5, with TRBD2 identical over 13 bases. Germline CDR1 reads LGHNA; CDR2 reads YSLEER. This CDR3 comprises 14 residues. The V gene end was trimmed by 7 bases and the J gene end by 2 bases; junction bases not matched to a gene: 1. DNA for the CDR3: TGCGCCAGCACACTAGCGGGAGGGCAAGAGACCCAGTACTTC. Encoded protein: CASTLAGGQETQYF.

The V call is TRBV11-2, the J call TRBJ1-2; weak D call: TRBD1 (6 bases). The CDR3 covers 14 residues. V dropped 0 bases and J dropped 7 bases, with 12 bases sitting between them. Germline V lookup: CDR1 SGHAT, CDR2 FQNNGV. The CDR3, as DNA: TGTGCCAGCAGCTTAGATACCACAGGGTCTGGCTACACCTTC. Translated: CASSLDTTGSGYTF.

This clonotype has a handful of counts. V and J are TRBV4-1 and TRBJ2-7; 16 bases agree with TRBD2. J lost 0 bases, V lost 2 bases, and 4 bases had no gene match. Germline values: CDR1 MGHRA, CDR2 YSYEKL. The CDR3 contains 18 residues. CDR3 nucleotide sequence: TGCGCCAGCAGCCAACCGGGACTAGCGGGAGGGAACTCCTACGAGCAGTACTTC. Its protein is CASSQPGLAGGNSYEQYF.

Notes on this clonotype: The junction differs from germline at one of its ends, possibly a read error. This sequence joins TRBV23-1 and TRBJ2-7, with a weak D call TRBD1 (5 bases). TRBV23-1 is treated as an ORF (open reading frame) with a function not yet certain. There are 13 residues in the CDR3. CDR3 nucleotide sequence: TGCGCCAGCAGTCAAGTGGGGCGGACGGTGGTTGGATTC. Translated: CASSQVGRTVVGF.

At least ten counts were recorded for this clonotype. V gene TRBV7-8 combines with J gene TRBJ2-1; no firm D call. Germline V gene lookup returns CDR1 SGHVS and CDR2 FQNEAQ. V lost 3 bases and J 13 bases, leaving 16 bases between the germline ends. There are 13 residues in the CDR3. CDR3 protein: CASSLGVDGIQFF. Written as DNA, the CDR3 is TGTGCCAGCAGCTTGGGTGTAGATGGAATTCAGTTCTTC.

V is TRBV7-2 and J is TRBJ2-5; D is possibly TRBD1 or TRBD2 (5 bases each). V gave up 5 bases and J gave up 5 bases, with 15 bases separating them. This CDR3 spans 14 amino acids. Per the germline V gene, CDR1 is SGHTA and CDR2 is FQGNSA. CDR3 nucleotide sequence: TGTGCCAGCAGCCCCGGGACCACGGGGGAGACCCAGTACTTC. Encoded protein: CASSPGTTGETQYF.